These 3 T cell receptor beta chains came from one sample sequenced in a study of cytomegalovirus exposure and HLA in healthy donors. Vbeta (60) and Jbeta (13) primers were used in the PCR. TCRdb keeps only in-frame clones here, not all; method: immunoSEQ multiplex PCR. The table includes 200,000 to 250,000 clones, about 80% detected once. Material for sequencing was PBMCs. Receptors originate from a woman aged 60-75 years in good health and CMV-seropositive.

The chain links TRBV28 to TRBJ1-1; D perhaps matches TRBD1 (6 bases). Per the germline V gene, CDR1 is MDHEN and CDR2 is SYDVKM. This CDR3 is built from 16 residues. V lost 4 bases and J 1 base, leaving 16 bases between the germline ends. The CDR3 DNA is TGTGCCAGCAGTTCCTCCTCCGCAGGGGCGAACACTGAAGCTTTCTTT. Its translation is CASSSSSAGANTEAFF.

J is TRBJ2-2 and V is TRBV27, with TRBD1 matching 7 bases. The CDR3 contains 13 residues. With V trimmed by 6 bases and J by 6 bases, 4 bases remained unmatched. Looked up from germline, CDR1 is MNHEY and CDR2 is SMNVEV (reference sequence). In DNA, the CDR3 is TGTGCCAGCAGATATACAGGGGCCGGGGAGCTGTTTTTT. Amino acid sequence: CASRYTGAGELFF.

The chain has TRBV19 and TRBJ1-1; possibly TRBD1 for D (5 bases). CDR3 size: 15 residues. V was clipped by 5 bases and J by 3 bases, with 16 bases between them. Germline V CDR1 and CDR2: LNHDA, SQIVND (reference sequence). The CDR3 DNA reads as TGTGCCAGTAGTCTCCGGGGAGGAGGGGACACTGAAGCTTTCTTT. It is translated as CASSLRGGGDTEAFF. The variable domain in full, completed from reference TRBV19 and TRBJ1-1, reads DGGITQSPKYLFRKEGQNVTLSCEQNLNHDAMYWYRQDPGQGLRLIYYSQIVNDFQKGDIAEGYSVSREKKESFPLTVTSAQKNPTAFYLCASSLRGGGDTEAFFGQGTRLTVV.